This entry describes one TCR beta chain. This sample stems from a study of blood T cell repertoires in COVID-19. Sequencing was performed with immunoSEQ multiplex PCR; in TCRdb, only in-frame clones are kept and a portion is missing. The table shows approximately 340,000 clones, with roughly 86% occurring only once. Seattle enrolled patients during active infection and tracked them longitudinally. Sequenced sample: peripheral blood. The sequence was obtained from a man aged 25-45 years with COVID-19, enrolled during active disease.

The CDR3 region has the DNA TGTGCCAGCAGCGGCGGGGGAACTAGCACAGATACGCAGTATTTT. This sequence encodes CASSGGGTSTDTQYF. The chain uses TRBV25-1 and TRBJ2-3; 7 bases are a match to TRBD2. This CDR3 has 15 amino acids. Germline CDR1 MGHDK, CDR2 SYGVNS. Unmatched junction bases numbered 6, after V lost 6 bases and J lost 0 bases.